This TCR beta chain was captured in a study of blood T cell repertoires in COVID-19. This clone is a singleton in its sample. Original processing notes: The authors estimated nucleated cell counts from reference gene primer amplification. TCRdb's table, derived via immunoSEQ multiplex PCR, lists solely in-frame clones and lacks some. The V and J calls and clone size are taken from that table; D and trimming were inferred from the DNA. The sample lists 120,000 to 150,000 clones; around 80% were seen once. The ends were cut back, 11 bases at V and 4 bases at J, with 11 bases in the middle. The length of the CDR3 is 12 residues.

The rearrangement joins TRBV12-3 or TRBV12-4 to TRBJ2-2; a possible D gene is TRBD2 (5 bases). The sequence was obtained from a man of 80 years or more with acute or convalescent COVID-19. The sequenced sample consisted of peripheral blood. The CDR3 loop reads CASRGFTGELFF. The DNA of the CDR3 is TGTGCCTCCCGAGGGTTCACCGGGGAGCTGTTTTTT.